The 17 T cell receptor beta chains in this list originate from one sample, sequenced in a study of OX40 agonist ivuxolimab in advanced cancers. Profiling relied on immunoSEQ multiplex PCR, and the TCRdb table lists in-frame clones only, not all of them. There are under 90,000 clones in the sample; approximately 89% occur only once, and approximately 2.2% lies in the top ten. The sample consisted of CD4+ or CD8+ T cells sorted from blood, taken in a trial of the OX40 agonist ivuxolimab. The receptor source for this set is an adult with an advanced solid tumor such as melanoma, head and neck, liver or kidney cancer.

The V call is TRBV6-5, the J call TRBJ1-1, with D possibly matching TRBD1 (5 bases). Trimming removed 7 bases at V and 10 bases at J, with 19 bases between. The CDR3 spans 13 residues. CDR1 is MNHEY and CDR2 is SVGAGI in the germline V gene. The CDR3 nucleotides read TGTGCCAGCACCCCCGGGAGGGAAAGGGGAGCTTTCTTT. Translation gives CASTPGRERGAFF.

A word on this clone: Additional DNA sequences in this sample encode the identical CDR3. The chain is built from TRBV7-9 and TRBJ2-3, with 12 bases that match TRBD2. V lost 4 bases, J lost 2 bases, and 7 bases stayed unmatched. From germline, CDR1 is SEHNR and CDR2 FQNEAQ (reference sequence). The CDR3 covers 17 residues. CDR3 DNA sequence: TGTGCCAGCAGCTCAAACGGACTAGCGGGGCCCACAGATACGCAGTATTTT. Translating gives CASSSNGLAGPTDTQYF.

This sequence joins TRBV18 and TRBJ2-7, with 12 nucleotides matching TRBD1. The CDR3 totals 14 residues. The trim removed 8 bases at V and 4 bases at J, leaving 6 bases unmatched. From germline, CDR1 is KGHSH and CDR2 LQKENI. The CDR3 loop is CASTGTGGRYEQYF. In DNA, the CDR3 is TGTGCCAGCACCGGGACAGGGGGCCGTTACGAGCAGTACTTC.

The chain couples TRBV4-3 to TRBJ2-5; D might be TRBD1 (6 bases). CDR1 and CDR2 (germline): LGHNA, YSLEER. The V and J ends lost 0 bases and 4 bases respectively, with 33 bases between them. The CDR3 length is 22 residues. This CDR3 is CASSQDRLRVVLGQGNGETQYF. The CDR3 bases are TGCGCCAGCAGCCAAGATCGGCTTAGGGTGGTTCTGGGGCAGGGGAATGGAGAGACCCAGTACTTC.

The chain uses TRBV6-4 and TRBJ2-1, with 7 bases fitting TRBD2. The CDR3 has 14 amino acids. CDR1 and CDR2 from the germline V gene are MRHNA and SNTAGT. V shed 2 bases and J 7 bases; nucleotides not matched to a gene: 5. CDR3 nucleotides: TGTGCCAGCAGTGACGGCGGGAGTAGGAATGAGCAGTTCTTC. Its protein product is CASSDGGSRNEQFF.

This clone appeared a few times. The rearrangement links TRBV6-1 to TRBJ1-4, with D perhaps TRBD1 (5 bases). The CDR3 is made up of 15 amino acids. The V and J ends lost 6 bases and 5 bases respectively, with 16 bases between them. CDR1 is MNHNS and CDR2 is SASEGT in the germline V gene. The CDR3 reads CASRPRGERNEKLFF. CDR3 coding DNA: TGTGCCAGCAGGCCGCGGGGGGAACGGAATGAAAAACTGTTTTTT.

The J gene is TRBJ1-2, the V gene TRBV28, with 10 bases lining up with TRBD1. The germline CDR1 and CDR2 sequences are MDHEN and SYDVKM. Trimming removed 6 bases from V and 5 bases from J; junction bases left unmatched: 12. The CDR3 has 16 amino acids. DNA for the CDR3: TGTGCCAGCAGACAAATAGACGGACAGGGGGTTTATGGCTACACCTTC. Translating gives CASRQIDGQGVYGYTF.

The J gene is TRBJ1-1, the V gene TRBV7-9; 7 nucleotides agree with TRBD1. The CDR3 is 14 residues long. CDR1 and CDR2 from the germline V gene are SEHNR and FQNEAQ (reference sequence). The J segment lost 10 bases and the V segment lost 1 base, leaving 9 bases of the junction unmatched. The CDR3 reads CASSLGAEGASAFF. CDR3 coding DNA: TGTGCCAGCAGCTTAGGGGCAGAGGGGGCTTCAGCTTTCTTT.

A single count supports this clone. The V call is TRBV25-1, the J call TRBJ2-4; D remains unclear. Trimming removed 5 bases at V and 0 bases at J, with 5 bases between. The CDR3 covers 13 residues. CDR1 is MGHDK and CDR2 is SYGVNS in the germline V gene. DNA of the CDR3: TGTGCCAGCAGTCAAGAAGCCAAAAACATTCAGTACTTC. This encodes CASSQEAKNIQYF.

The V call is TRBV6-6, the J call TRBJ1-5; tentative D call: TRBD1 (5 bases). V was trimmed by 6 bases and J by 0 bases, leaving 9 bases between them. The CDR3 runs to 14 residues. Germline lookup yields CDR1 MNHNY and CDR2 SVGAGI (reference sequence). The DNA of the CDR3 is TGTGCCAGCAGCCCCCAGGGTAGCAATCAGCCCCAGCATTTT. Its translation is CASSPQGSNQPQHF.

The rearrangement uses TRBV5-1 and TRBJ2-1, with 7 bases identical to TRBD2. CDR1 and CDR2 (germline): SGHRS, YFSETQ. The ends lost 2 bases at V and 5 bases at J; junction bases unmatched: 4. The CDR3 is made up of 14 amino acids. CDR3 sequence reads: CASSFGTIDNEQFF. CDR3 sequence (DNA): TGCGCCAGCAGCTTCGGGACTATCGACAATGAGCAGTTCTTC.

The CDR3 coding sequence is TGTGCCAGCAGCTTGACCGACAAGAGCTCCTACAATGAGCAGTTCTTC. Translated, it gives CASSLTDKSSYNEQFF. The chain links TRBV5-4 to TRBJ2-1; no clear D gene. The CDR3 length is 16 residues. Trimming pared 1 base from V and 0 bases from J, leaving 11 bases between. Germline assignment: CDR1 SGHNT and CDR2 YYREEE (reference sequence). Using reference TRBV5-4 and TRBJ2-1 for the parts outside the CDR3, the full variable domain is ETGVTQSPTHLIKTRGQQVTLRCSSQSGHNTVSWYQQALGQGPQFIFQYYREEENGRGNFPPRFSGLQFPNYSSELNVNALELDDSALYLCASSLTDKSSYNEQFFGPGTRLTVL.

The chain has TRBV7-9 and TRBJ2-7, with D unresolved. Germline loops: CDR1 SEHNR, CDR2 FQNEAQ (reference sequence). V lost 8 bases and J 3 bases, leaving 11 bases between the germline ends. The CDR3 sequence is 12 residues long. Here the CDR3 reads CASGITIYEQYF. The CDR3 nucleotides are TGTGCCAGCGGAATTACGATCTACGAGCAGTACTTC.

This chain links TRBV10-3 with TRBJ1-2; the match to TRBD1 covers 10 bases. The CDR3 spans 15 residues. The J segment lost 6 bases and the V segment lost 11 bases, leaving 15 bases of the junction unmatched. Germline V gives CDR1 ENHRY, CDR2 SYGVKD. CDR3 protein: CAAESGQGMNNGYTF. Written as DNA, the CDR3 is TGTGCCGCAGAATCGGGACAGGGGATGAACAATGGCTACACCTTC.

CDR3 sequence (DNA): TGTGCCAGCAGAGGTCGGGACTATGGCTACACCTTC. Translation gives CASRGRDYGYTF. V usage is TRBV5-5 and J usage is TRBJ1-2; D call uncertain. Trimming shortened V by 5 bases and J by 3 bases, and 8 bases separated the two germline ends. The CDR3 consists of 12 residues. From germline, CDR1 is SGHKS and CDR2 YYEKEE (reference sequence).

The chain recombines TRBV6-1 with TRBJ1-5; 8 bases are shared with TRBD1. The CDR3 is 19 residues long. V lost 3 bases to trimming and J lost 1 base; unmatched junction nucleotides: 14. Germline assignment: CDR1 MNHNS and CDR2 SASEGT. CDR3 residues: CASSERTGPSYMSNQPQHF. CDR3 coding DNA: TGTGCCAGCAGTGAGCGGACAGGGCCCTCTTATATGAGCAATCAGCCCCAGCATTTT.

V is TRBV13 and J is TRBJ1-4, with D perhaps matching TRBD1 (6 bases). CDR3 length: 14 amino acids. Germline assignment: CDR1 PRHDT and CDR2 FYEKMQ (reference sequence). The V and J ends lost 2 bases and 6 bases respectively, with 10 bases between them. CDR3 in amino acids: CASSLRGADEKLFF. In DNA form, the CDR3 reads TGTGCCAGCAGCTTACGGGGGGCAGATGAAAAACTGTTTTTT.